These T cell receptor beta chains were read from a single sample in a study of cytomegalovirus exposure and HLA in healthy donors. Data came from immunoSEQ multiplex PCR; TCRdb stores just in-frame clones and leaves some out. There are around 150,000 clones in the sample; roughly four fifths occur only once, and approximately 1% lies in the top ten. Sequencing was performed on PBMCs. The receptors originated from a woman in her forties in good health and CMV-seronegative. Both conserved end residues are part of each CDR3. The D gene is left open where the match is weak. Clone size is stated in some rows and not others, as once, few, many or a class when expanded.

V gene	J gene	D gene	clone size	CDR3 protein	CDR3 DNA
TRBV28	TRBJ2-5	-	few	CASSLTGGRVETQYF	TGTGCCAGCAGTTTGACAGGTGGCCGCGTGGAGACCCAGTACTTC
TRBV7-9	TRBJ1-2	-	-	CASSRDSLDYGYTF	TGTGCCAGCAGCCGAGACTCCCTCGACTATGGCTACACCTTC
TRBV5-1	TRBJ2-2	-	-	CASNMGGKTGELFF	TGCGCCAGCAATATGGGAGGAAAAACCGGGGAGCTGTTTTTT
TRBV11-3	TRBJ1-1	TRBD1	few	CASSLGWTGEAFF	TGTGCCAGCAGCTTAGGTTGGACAGGTGAAGCTTTCTTT
TRBV4-2	TRBJ2-7	-	-	CASSQGTASYEQYF	TGTGCCAGCAGCCAAGGTACAGCCTCCTACGAGCAGTACTTC
TRBV5-1	TRBJ2-1	-	-	CASSLMAGYGSNEQFF	TGCGCCAGCAGCTTGATGGCGGGATACGGTTCTAATGAGCAGTTCTTC
TRBV27	TRBJ1-5	TRBD1	-	CASSPTGPYSNQPQHF	TGTGCCAGCAGTCCGACAGGGCCTTATAGCAATCAGCCCCAGCATTTT
TRBV28	TRBJ1-1	TRBD1	-	CASSFPRQGAVNTEAFF	TGTGCCAGCAGTTTTCCGAGACAGGGGGCGGTGAACACTGAAGCTTTCTTT
TRBV6-1	TRBJ2-2	-	-	CASSEIGQGKDTGELFF	TGTGCCAGCAGTGAAATCGGGCAGGGGAAGGACACCGGGGAGCTGTTTTTT
TRBV5-1	TRBJ2-5	TRBD1	-	CASSTGQGSETQYF	TGCGCCAGCAGCACCGGACAGGGAAGCGAGACCCAGTACTTC
TRBV27	TRBJ1-2	-	-	CASSSLAGVGGYTF	TGTGCCAGCAGTTCCCTGGCGGGGGTAGGTGGCTACACCTTC
TRBV7-2	TRBJ1-3	TRBD1	-	CASSLGQGAGNTIYF	TGTGCCAGCAGCTTGGGACAGGGAGCTGGAAACACCATATATTTT
TRBV6-5	TRBJ2-5	TRBD2	-	CASSYFLAGAQETQYF	TGTGCCAGCAGTTACTTCCTAGCGGGAGCACAGGAGACCCAGTACTTC
TRBV6-5	TRBJ1-1	-	-	CASSKTRNTEAFF	TGTGCCAGCAGCAAGACACGGAACACTGAAGCTTTCTTT